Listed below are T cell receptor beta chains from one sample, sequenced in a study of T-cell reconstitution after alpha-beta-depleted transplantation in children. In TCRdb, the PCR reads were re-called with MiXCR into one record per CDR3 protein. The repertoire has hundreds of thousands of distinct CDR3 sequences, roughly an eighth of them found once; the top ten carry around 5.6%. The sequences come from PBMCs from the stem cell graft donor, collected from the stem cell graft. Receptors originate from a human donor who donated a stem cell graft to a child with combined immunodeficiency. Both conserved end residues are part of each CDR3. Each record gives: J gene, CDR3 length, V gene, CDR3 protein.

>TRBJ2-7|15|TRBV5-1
CASSTQGQAFYEQYF
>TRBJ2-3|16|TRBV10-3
CAISDRSLAGRDTQYF
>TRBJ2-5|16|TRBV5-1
CASSLGRTSDQETQYF
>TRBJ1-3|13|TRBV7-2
CASSPFFLSPIYF
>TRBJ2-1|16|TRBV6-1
CASSEFGTGYYNEQFF
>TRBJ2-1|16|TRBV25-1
CASSELDGSSYNEQFF
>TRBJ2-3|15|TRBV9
CASNRLAGRGDTQYF
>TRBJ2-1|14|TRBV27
CASRNSGGLLEQFF
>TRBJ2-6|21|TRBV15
CATSNTLDRDRDFSGANVLTF
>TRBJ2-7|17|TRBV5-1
CASSLAETSGRAYEQYF
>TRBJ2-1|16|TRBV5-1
CASSLLRGSPYNEQFF
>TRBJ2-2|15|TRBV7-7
CASSLQGLGTGELFF
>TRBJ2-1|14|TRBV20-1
CSATGLLRSNEQFF
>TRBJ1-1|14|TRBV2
CASIYGTGETEAFF
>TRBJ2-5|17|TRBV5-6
CASSPGPAGGLQETQYF
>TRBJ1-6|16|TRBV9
CASSSPPGALNSPLHF
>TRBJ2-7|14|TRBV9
CASSPRTGGHEQYF
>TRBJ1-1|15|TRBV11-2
CASSSYRGENTEAFF
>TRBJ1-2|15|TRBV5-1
CASSLAKDTVYGYTF
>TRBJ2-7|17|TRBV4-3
CASSQSPGGQGFDEQYF
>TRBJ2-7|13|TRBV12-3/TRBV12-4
CASSLQDPREQYF
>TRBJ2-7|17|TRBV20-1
CSALLAVAGASPYEQYF
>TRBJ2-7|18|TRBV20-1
CSAREGNVFGGFSYEQYF
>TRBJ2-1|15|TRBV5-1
CASSRQGNSYNEQFF
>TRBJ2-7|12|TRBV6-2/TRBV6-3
CASSRTGWEQYF
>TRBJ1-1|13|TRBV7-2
CASSSFRGGWAFF
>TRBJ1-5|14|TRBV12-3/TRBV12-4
CASSLENDNQPQHF
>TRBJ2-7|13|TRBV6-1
CASKPTGPNEQYF
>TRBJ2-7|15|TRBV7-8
CASSSIQGASYEQYF
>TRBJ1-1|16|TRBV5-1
CASSLADGGMNTEAFF
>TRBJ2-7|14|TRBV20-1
CSATSGRAIYEQYF
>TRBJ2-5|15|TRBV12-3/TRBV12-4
CASSYTAGRGETQYF
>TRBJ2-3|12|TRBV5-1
CASSSGEDTQYF
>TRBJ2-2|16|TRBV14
CASSQLPLQATGELFF
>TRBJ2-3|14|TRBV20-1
CSARVSRGSDTQYF
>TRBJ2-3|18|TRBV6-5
CASSYSLSGGRGTDTQYF
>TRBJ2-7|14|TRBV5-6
CASSQGLGDYEQYF
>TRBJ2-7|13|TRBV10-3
CAISDPGQYEQYF
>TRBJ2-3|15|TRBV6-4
CASSLSSGSTDTQYF
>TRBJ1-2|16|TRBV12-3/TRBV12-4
CASSLVGRATYYGYTF
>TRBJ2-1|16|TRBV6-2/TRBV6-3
CASSPRGGLTYNEQFF
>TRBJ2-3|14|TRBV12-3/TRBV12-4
CASSLLGLADTQYF
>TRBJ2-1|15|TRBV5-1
CASSLVSGTNNEQFF
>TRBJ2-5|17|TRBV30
CAWSVETGQDLGETQYF
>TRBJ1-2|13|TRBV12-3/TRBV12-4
CASTPIRGDGYTF
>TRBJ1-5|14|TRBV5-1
CASSLSGANQPQHF
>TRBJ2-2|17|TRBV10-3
CAISATTSGSHTGELFF
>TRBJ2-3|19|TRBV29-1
CSARRTSGSTTASTDTQYF
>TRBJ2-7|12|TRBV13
CAIGQGVHEQYF
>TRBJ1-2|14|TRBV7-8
CASSRLTDNYGYTF
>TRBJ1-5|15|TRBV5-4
CASSSDSNSNQPQHF
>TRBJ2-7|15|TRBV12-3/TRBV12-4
CASSPRGSGTYEQYF
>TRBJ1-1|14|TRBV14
CASSQDYGPTEAFF
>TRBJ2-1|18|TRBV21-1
CASSKREREPQSYNEQFF
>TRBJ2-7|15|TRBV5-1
CASSPSLALSYEQYF
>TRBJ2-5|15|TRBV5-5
CASSLVGGEGETQYF
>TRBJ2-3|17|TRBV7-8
CASSRDARGIHTDTQYF
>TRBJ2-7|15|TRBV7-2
CASSFRTGLSYEQYF
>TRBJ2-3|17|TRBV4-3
CASSQDPLAGVTDTQYF